This TCR beta chain was obtained from a study of T cells expressing NK-cell markers. Whole-study findings and limits: In a handful of donors, dominant NKG2C+ clonotypes were roughly 1.0-7.5% of CD8+ T cells.

This CDR3 is 15 amino acids long. Germline-derived CDR1 and CDR2 are SNHLY and FYNNEI. TCRdb reanalyzed the 5' RACE reads and collapses them to one entry per CDR3 protein, without DNA. This specimen shows fewer than 300,000 distinct CDR3 sequences; the ten leading clones hold 4% to 5%. On this clonotype itself: Its cognate antigen is unknown.

V is TRBV2 and J is TRBJ1-4. This clonotype originated in a woman aged 18 to 75 in good health. The specimen was blood T cells: a sorted CD56 or NKG2C T cell subset, CD4+ or CD8+ T cells, or bulk PBMC T cells (not recorded which). CDR3 loop: CASRMSGLTNEKLFF. The entire variable domain, with the rest obtained from reference TRBV2 and TRBJ1-4, is as follows: EPEVTQTPSHQVTQMGQEVILRCVPISNHLYFYWYRQILGQKVEFLVSFYNNEISEKSEIFDDQFSVERPDGSNFTLKIRSTKLEDSAMYFCASRMSGLTNEKLFFGSGTQLSVL.